This T cell receptor (beta chain) was documented in a study of T cells in Graves' hyperthyroidism and ophthalmopathy. The CDR3 has 14 residues. CDR1 SEHNR and CDR2 FQNEAQ come from the germline V gene (reference sequence). Trimming at V came to 5 bases and at J to 2 bases, leaving 3 bases not matched to a gene. The source material, RNA transcripts, was used to amplify TCR beta CDR3 regions. First-round RT-PCR targeting the TCR CDR3 was performed with the HTBI primer set. TCRdb reprocessed the multiplex PCR reads via MiXCR and lists one record per CDR3 protein. The data contain more than 500,000 distinct CDR3 sequences, roughly 15% of them singletons.

The J gene is TRBJ2-1, the V gene TRBV7-9; 7 positions agree with TRBD1. The origin of this receptor is a woman aged 30 to 39 with Graves' ophthalmopathy. Sequences were obtained from blood. CDR3 nucleotides: TGTGCCAGCAGCCTCCAGGGGGCCTACAATGAGCAGTTCTTC. Protein: CASSLQGAYNEQFF.